A single sample gave rise to the 2 T cell receptor beta chains below, sequenced in a study of blood T cells in healthy people across ages. A second about 7 to 11 cycle PCR used barcoded and J-beta primers. TCRdb ran MiXCR on the 5' RACE reads and lists one entry per CDR3 protein. Among some 1.6 million distinct CDR3 sequences listed, almost 35% were seen once. Sequenced: blood. The receptors derive from a woman aged 25 to 39 in good health.

The rearrangement uses TRBV29-1 and TRBJ2-7; TRBD2 matches at 7 bases. The CDR3 loop spans 13 amino acids. Trimming removed 8 bases from V and 10 bases from J; junction bases left unmatched: 17. Germline V gene lookup returns CDR1 SQVTM and CDR2 ANQGSEA. The CDR3 bases are TGCAGCCCCCCGGGAGCGGGGAGGGAGACTCAGTACTTC. This translates into CSPPGAGRETQYF.

Concerning this clonotype itself: One junction end disagrees with the germline gene, perhaps due to a read error. The chain combines TRBV20-1 with TRBJ1-6, with D uncertain. Germline CDR1 reads DFQATT; CDR2 reads SNEGSKA (reference sequence). This CDR3 comprises 15 residues. CDR3 nucleotide sequence: TGTAGCGCTAGGCCCCCACGCGGGAGGAATTCACCCCTCCACTTT. Encoded protein: CSARPPRGRNSPLHF.